The 27 T cell receptor beta chains given below trace back to one sample, sequenced in a study of CD4 T cells in relation to SARS-CoV-2 and coronaviruses (dated by TCRdb to the early 2020s). Library prep was done by the immunoSEQ multiplex PCR assay. This is the immuneACCESS table as TCRdb keeps it, with only in-frame sequences that have V and J called. A part of the clones is gone; compared with another copy, unresolved V genes explain less than half, and the rest is unexplained. Here the sample has 60,000 to 80,000 clones; over 70% occur a single time. The ten largest clones capture over 1.5% of the sample. CD4+ T cells from unexposed donors were collected before the COVID-19 pandemic (2011-2018). The sample comprised memory CD4+ T cells from PBMCs. The cell subset or site tag for this specimen amounts to: memory (non-naive) CD4+ T cells. These receptors all stem from a human donor in good health.

This chain joins TRBV5-4 and TRBJ2-7; D is perhaps TRBD1 (5 bases). V shed 0 bases and J shed 1 base, with 11 bases lying between them. Germline-derived CDR1 and CDR2 are SGHNT and YYREEE (reference sequence). This CDR3 has 15 residues. CDR3 sequence reads: CASSLVGQGSYEQYF. In DNA form, the CDR3 reads TGTGCCAGCAGCTTGGTAGGGCAGGGATCCTACGAGCAGTACTTC. The complete variable domain, with remaining parts taken from reference TRBV5-4 and TRBJ2-7, reads ETGVTQSPTHLIKTRGQQVTLRCSSQSGHNTVSWYQQALGQGPQFIFQYYREEENGRGNFPPRFSGLQFPNYSSELNVNALELDDSALYLCASSLVGQGSYEQYFGPGTRLTVT.

The chain combines TRBV27 with TRBJ1-6; 9 positions agree with TRBD1. Germline-derived CDR1 and CDR2 are MNHEY and SMNVEV (reference sequence). The V and J ends lost 3 bases and 9 bases, in that order; junction bases with no gene match: 3. The CDR3 is made up of 14 amino acids. The CDR3, as DNA: TGTGCCAGCAGTTTGCGGGACAGGGCTTCACCCCTCCACTTT. Protein sequence: CASSLRDRASPLHF.

The V call is TRBV5-8, the J call TRBJ2-1; 8 positions agree with TRBD2. Germline-derived CDR1 and CDR2 are SGHTS and YDEGEE. V trimming: 0 bases; J trimming: 5 bases; junction bases outside the gene matches: 4. The CDR3 covers 15 residues. The CDR3, as DNA: TGTGCCAGCAGCTTGGCCCTAGCGGGCCACAATGAGCAGTTCTTC. Protein product: CASSLALAGHNEQFF.

This clone is a singleton in its sample. This rearrangement joins TRBV2 to TRBJ1-1; TRBD1 matches at 7 bases. J gave up 0 bases and V 8 bases, and 6 bases lay outside the gene matches. There are 14 residues in the CDR3. Germline CDR1 SNHLY, CDR2 FYNNEI. The CDR3 spells CASLRDSMNTEAFF. The CDR3, as DNA: TGTGCCAGCTTGCGGGACAGCATGAACACTGAAGCTTTCTTT.

The V gene is TRBV5-4, the J gene TRBJ2-3; 14 nucleotides line up with TRBD2. The CDR3 contains 16 residues. Germline CDR1 and CDR2: SGHNT and YYREEE (reference sequence). V shed 5 bases, J shed 5 bases, and the junction held 7 bases outside the gene matches. The CDR3 bases are TGTGCCAGCAGTCTTGGGGGACTAGCGGGGGAAGATACGCAGTATTTT. Translation gives CASSLGGLAGEDTQYF.

V gene TRBV5-8 combines with J gene TRBJ2-7; no firm D call. The length of the CDR3 is 13 residues. Germline-derived CDR1 and CDR2 are SGHTS and YDEGEE. Between the trimmed V and J ends, which lost 2 bases and 6 bases, there was a span of 12 bases. CDR3 sequence (DNA): TGTGCCAGCAGCTTTGGTCACGGTAGCGAGCAGTACTTC. It is translated as CASSFGHGSEQYF.

V is TRBV10-2 and J is TRBJ2-1, with D perhaps matching TRBD2 (5 bases). The CDR3 loop spans 15 amino acids. Trimming took 6 bases from V and 3 from J, leaving 15 bases between them. Germline CDR1 is WSHSY and CDR2 is SAAADI. In DNA, the CDR3 is TGCGCCAGCAGCGCGAGCGGCCGCCACTACAATGAGCAGTTCTTC. Translated: CASSASGRHYNEQFF.

This rearrangement joins TRBV27 to TRBJ1-1; D uncertain. V shed 0 bases and J shed 1 base, with 3 bases lying between them. Germline V gives CDR1 MNHEY, CDR2 SMNVEV (reference sequence). The CDR3 extends over 13 amino acids. The CDR3 loop reads CASSLSRNTEAFF. The CDR3 coding sequence is TGTGCCAGCAGTTTATCAAGGAACACTGAAGCTTTCTTT.

J is TRBJ1-1 and V is TRBV7-9; D possibly corresponds to TRBD1 (6 bases). Trimming stripped 5 bases from V and 4 bases from J, with 17 bases between. This CDR3 region has 15 residues. CDR1 SEHNR and CDR2 FQNEAQ come from the germline V gene (reference sequence). The CDR3 protein is CASSPMGGLSTEAFF. For the CDR3, the DNA is TGTGCCAGCAGCCCTATGGGGGGGCTATCCACTGAAGCTTTCTTT. Using reference TRBV7-9 and TRBJ1-1 for the parts outside the CDR3, the full variable domain is DTGVSQNPRHKITKRGQNVTFRCDPISEHNRLYWYRQTLGQGPEFLTYFQNEAQLEKSRLLSDRFSAERPKGSFSTLEIQRTEQGDSAMYLCASSPMGGLSTEAFFGQGTRLTVV.

The rearrangement links TRBV7-6 to TRBJ2-3; D gene uncertain. With 5 bases removed from V and 5 bases from J, the gap between germline ends came to 11 bases. This CDR3 has 13 amino acids. Germline CDR1 is SGHVS and CDR2 is FNYEAQ. The CDR3 spells CASSTRPEDTQYF. As DNA, the CDR3 is TGTGCCAGCAGCACACGACCAGAAGATACGCAGTATTTT.

This chain joins TRBV5-1 and TRBJ2-5, with D possibly TRBD2 on 5 matching bases. Per the germline V gene, CDR1 is SGHRS and CDR2 is YFSETQ. Trimming removed 1 base at V and 5 bases at J, with 15 bases between. This CDR3 is 15 amino acids long. CDR3 residues: CASSLLGELRETQYF. DNA of the CDR3: TGCGCCAGCAGCTTGTTGGGAGAATTGCGGGAGACCCAGTACTTC.

J is TRBJ2-1 and V is TRBV30, with 8 bases matching TRBD2. Looked up from germline, CDR1 is GTSNPN and CDR2 is SVGIG (reference sequence). This CDR3 is 14 amino acids long. The J segment lost 5 bases and the V segment lost 5 bases, leaving 8 bases of the junction unmatched. The CDR3 reads CAWSSGTRNNEQFF. CDR3 nucleotides: TGTGCCTGGTCCTCCGGGACTAGGAACAATGAGCAGTTCTTC.

The chain carries TRBV28 and TRBJ2-7; D uncertain. The V end lost 1 base, the J end lost 3 bases, and 10 bases lay between the germline ends. CDR1 is MDHEN, CDR2 SYDVKM, per germline. This CDR3 comprises 14 residues. CDR3 protein: CASSLFTVYYEQYF. In DNA, the CDR3 is TGTGCCAGCAGTTTATTCACAGTTTACTACGAGCAGTACTTC.

The chain uses TRBV5-5 and TRBJ1-5; D call uncertain. This CDR3 contains 15 residues. Looked up from germline, CDR1 is SGHKS and CDR2 is YYEKEE (reference sequence). The V end lost 4 bases, the J end lost 0 bases, and 11 bases lay between the germline ends. CDR3 coding DNA: TGTGCCAGCAGCCGGGAGGTTCTTAGCAATCAGCCCCAGCATTTT. Translating gives CASSREVLSNQPQHF.

The chain combines TRBV5-4 with TRBJ1-1; TRBD1 agrees at 7 bases. The germline CDR1 and CDR2 sequences are SGHNT and YYREEE (reference sequence). There are 14 residues in the CDR3. J gave up 6 bases and V 0 bases, and 5 bases lay outside the gene matches. As DNA, the CDR3 is TGTGCCAGCAGCTTGGCAGGGGGATCAGCTGAAGCTTTCTTT. Protein sequence: CASSLAGGSAEAFF. The complete variable domain, with remaining parts taken from reference TRBV5-4 and TRBJ1-1, reads ETGVTQSPTHLIKTRGQQVTLRCSSQSGHNTVSWYQQALGQGPQFIFQYYREEENGRGNFPPRFSGLQFPNYSSELNVNALELDDSALYLCASSLAGGSAEAFFGQGTRLTVV.

The CDR3 is CASSEFSRVRGTGNTIYF. In DNA form, the CDR3 reads TGTGCCAGCAGTGAATTTTCCAGAGTCCGGGGCACTGGAAACACCATATATTTT. The chain couples TRBV2 to TRBJ1-3, with a weak D call TRBD1 (5 bases). With 2 bases removed from V and 2 bases from J, the gap between germline ends came to 19 bases. This CDR3 has 18 residues. The V gene's germline CDR1 is SNHLY and CDR2 FYNNEI. The complete variable domain, with remaining parts taken from reference TRBV2 and TRBJ1-3, reads EPEVTQTPSHQVTQMGQEVILRCVPISNHLYFYWYRQILGQKVEFLVSFYNNEISEKSEIFDDQFSVERPDGSNFTLKIRSTKLEDSAMYFCASSEFSRVRGTGNTIYFGEGSWLTVV.

The genes are TRBV5-1 and TRBJ2-3, with 7 positions matching TRBD2. The V and J ends lost 1 base and 1 base, in that order; junction bases with no gene match: 6. This CDR3 is 16 amino acids long. Germline V gene data show CDR1 as SGHRS and CDR2 as YFSETQ. Here the CDR3 reads CASSLWRGGRTDTQYF. The CDR3 region has the DNA TGCGCCAGCAGCTTGTGGCGCGGGGGACGCACAGATACGCAGTATTTT.

The chain recombines TRBV7-9 with TRBJ1-6; no firm D call. CDR1 and CDR2 (germline): SEHNR, FQNEAQ (reference sequence). The CDR3 has 15 residues. V lost 3 bases and J lost 7, with 13 bases in between. CDR3 region: CASSLKGSKNSPLHF. CDR3 sequence (DNA): TGTGCCAGCAGCTTGAAAGGATCGAAGAATTCACCCCTCCACTTT. Complete variable domain (other parts from reference TRBV7-9 and TRBJ1-6): DTGVSQNPRHKITKRGQNVTFRCDPISEHNRLYWYRQTLGQGPEFLTYFQNEAQLEKSRLLSDRFSAERPKGSFSTLEIQRTEQGDSAMYLCASSLKGSKNSPLHFGNGTRLTVT.

This chain links TRBV6-5 with TRBJ2-2; D remains ambiguous. V gave up 2 bases and J gave up 6 bases, with 10 bases separating them. The CDR3 has 14 residues. Germline V CDR1 and CDR2: MNHEY, SVGAGI. The CDR3 sequence: CASSYPGRPGELFF. Written as DNA, the CDR3 is TGTGCCAGCAGTTACCCAGGACGCCCCGGGGAGCTGTTTTTT.

The J gene is TRBJ2-3, the V gene TRBV7-3; weak D call: TRBD2 (5 bases). From germline, CDR1 is SGHTA and CDR2 FQGTGA. The CDR3 length is 15 residues. V lost 1 base, J lost 4 bases, and 12 bases lay in between. The CDR3 coding sequence is TGTGCCAGCAGCTTAAGGCCTAGCAGTGCAGATACGCAGTATTTT. It codes for CASSLRPSSADTQYF.

The genes are TRBV27 and TRBJ2-7; 10 nucleotides line up with TRBD1. Trimming at V came to 4 bases and at J to 4 bases, leaving 7 bases not matched to a gene. Germline-derived CDR1 and CDR2 are MNHEY and SMNVEV (reference sequence). This CDR3 has 15 amino acids. The CDR3 sequence is CASSYPGQGTYEQYF. CDR3 sequence (DNA): TGTGCCAGCAGTTACCCGGGACAGGGGACTTACGAGCAGTACTTC.

V gene TRBV9 combines with J gene TRBJ2-5, with D possibly matching TRBD2 (7 bases). V lost 0 bases and J lost 5, with 17 bases in between. Germline CDR1 is SGDLS and CDR2 is YYNGEE. CDR3 length: 16 residues. In nucleotides, the CDR3 is TGTGCCAGCAGCGTAGGGGATTTTGGGGGGGGCGAGACCCAGTACTTC. Protein product: CASSVGDFGGGETQYF.

This clone is labeled medium-sized (0.01 to 0.1%). Other nucleotide sequences in the sample specify the same CDR3. The J gene is TRBJ1-1, the V gene TRBV5-4, with D possibly being TRBD1 (6 bases). The CDR3 contains 17 residues. CDR1 is SGHNT, CDR2 YYREEE, per germline (reference sequence). V was shortened by 7 bases and J by 6 bases, with 28 bases between the two germline ends. CDR3 sequence (DNA): TGTGCCAGCGCTCGTACGCCCGGAGCAGGGGTAGGGTCTGAAGCTTTCTTT. Amino acids: CASARTPGAGVGSEAFF. The variable domain in full, completed from reference TRBV5-4 and TRBJ1-1, reads ETGVTQSPTHLIKTRGQQVTLRCSSQSGHNTVSWYQQALGQGPQFIFQYYREEENGRGNFPPRFSGLQFPNYSSELNVNALELDDSALYLCASARTPGAGVGSEAFFGQGTRLTVV.

The chain couples TRBV28 to TRBJ2-7; D is unclear. The CDR3 is made up of 18 amino acids. The ends were cut back, 5 bases at V and 0 bases at J, with 23 bases in the middle. Germline assignment: CDR1 MDHEN and CDR2 SYDVKM. The CDR3 DNA is TGTGCCAGCAGTGATCCGCGCGGTTCCCGGGTTTACTCCTACGAGCAGTACTTC. As protein: CASSDPRGSRVYSYEQYF.

The chain links TRBV9 to TRBJ2-1; 7 nucleotides line up with TRBD1. From germline, CDR1 is SGDLS and CDR2 YYNGEE. The CDR3 is 14 amino acids. V lost 3 bases to trimming and J lost 5 bases; unmatched junction nucleotides: 5. CDR3 DNA sequence: TGTGCCAGCAGCGCGACAGGGTACGACAATGAGCAGTTCTTC. Protein sequence: CASSATGYDNEQFF.

This sequence joins TRBV19 and TRBJ2-5; TRBD2 aligns across 7 bases. Germline lookup yields CDR1 LNHDA and CDR2 SQIVND (reference sequence). V lost 9 bases and J lost 5; bases outside the gene matches: 12. CDR3 size: 14 residues. CDR3 in DNA: TGTGCCAGCTCTATTAGCGGGCCGGCGGAGACCCAGTACTTC. It yields the protein CASSISGPAETQYF.

DNA of the CDR3: TGTGCCAGCAGTGTATCAGGGAACGAGCAGTACTTC. It codes for CASSVSGNEQYF. The rearrangement uses TRBV2 and TRBJ2-7; perhaps TRBD1 as D (5 bases). V lost 4 bases and J 5 bases, leaving 9 bases between the germline ends. From germline, CDR1 is SNHLY and CDR2 FYNNEI. The CDR3 runs to 12 residues.